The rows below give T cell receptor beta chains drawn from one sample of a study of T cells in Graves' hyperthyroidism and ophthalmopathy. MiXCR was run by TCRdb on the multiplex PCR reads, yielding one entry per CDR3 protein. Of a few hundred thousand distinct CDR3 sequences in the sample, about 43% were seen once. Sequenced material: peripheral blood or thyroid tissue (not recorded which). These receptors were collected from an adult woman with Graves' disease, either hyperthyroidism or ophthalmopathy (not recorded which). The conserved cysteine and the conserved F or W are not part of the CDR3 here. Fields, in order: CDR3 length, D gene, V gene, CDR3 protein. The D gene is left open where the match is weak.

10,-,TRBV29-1,SLVREVAAAF
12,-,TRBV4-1,ASRPWGSGTEAF
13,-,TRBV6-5,AISEFSRRSTEAF
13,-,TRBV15,ATSRDQGQTYEQY
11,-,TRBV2,ASSEVGNQPQY
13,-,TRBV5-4,ASSPRAGNIGELF
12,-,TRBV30,AWSVGLNTGELF
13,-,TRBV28,ASSLVRRGQETQY
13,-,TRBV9,ASSARGGLQSPLH
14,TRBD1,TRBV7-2,ASSLRPGGDNSPLH
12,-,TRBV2,ASSQRGASEKLF
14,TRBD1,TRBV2,ASSEAGQGVKDTQY
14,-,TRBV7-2,ASSQDSGRGRGELF
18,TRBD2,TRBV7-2,ASSSWSPRRYSGSLNEQY
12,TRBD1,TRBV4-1,ASSHKEQGSGYT
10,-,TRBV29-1,SAGSREEPQH
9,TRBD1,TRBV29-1,SVGQGSEQY
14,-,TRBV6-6,ASSFLTGGGTGELF
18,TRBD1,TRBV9,ASSVQPGQLLSGANEKLF
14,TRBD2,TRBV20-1,SARDPGGRRAGELF
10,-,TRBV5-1,ASSCGTDTQY
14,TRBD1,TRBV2,ASTGQGRSGANVLT
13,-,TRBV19,ASSIVELGNQPQH
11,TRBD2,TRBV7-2,ASSSGLAYEQY
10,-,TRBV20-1,SASSTNTEAF
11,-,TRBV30,AWSQGEGPPQH
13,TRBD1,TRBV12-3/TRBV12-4,ASSWPGQGANVLT
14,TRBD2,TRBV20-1,SARSGSSGSQETQY
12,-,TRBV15,ATSNWGQADTQY
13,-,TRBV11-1,ASSSQGPMNTEAF
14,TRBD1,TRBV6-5,ASSYAPYRGTYEQY
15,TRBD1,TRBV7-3,ASSPGQGVSGANVLT